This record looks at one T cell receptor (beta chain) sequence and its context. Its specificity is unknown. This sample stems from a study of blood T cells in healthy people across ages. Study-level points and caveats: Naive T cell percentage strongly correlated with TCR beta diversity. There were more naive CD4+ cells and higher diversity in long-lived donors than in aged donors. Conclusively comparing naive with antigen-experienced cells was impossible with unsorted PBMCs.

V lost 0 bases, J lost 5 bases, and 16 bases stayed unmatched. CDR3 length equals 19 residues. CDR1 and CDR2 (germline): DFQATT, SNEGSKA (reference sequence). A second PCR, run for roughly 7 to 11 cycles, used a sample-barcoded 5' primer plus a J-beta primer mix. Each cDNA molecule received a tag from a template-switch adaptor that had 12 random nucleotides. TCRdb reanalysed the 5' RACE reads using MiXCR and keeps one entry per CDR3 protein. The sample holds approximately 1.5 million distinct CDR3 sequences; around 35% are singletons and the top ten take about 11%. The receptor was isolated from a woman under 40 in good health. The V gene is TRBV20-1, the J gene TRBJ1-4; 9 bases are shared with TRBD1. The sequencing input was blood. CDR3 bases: TGCAGTGCTAGAGATATCTCCCTCTCCGCCGGGACAGGGAATGAAAAACTGTTTTTT. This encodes CSARDISLSAGTGNEKLFF.